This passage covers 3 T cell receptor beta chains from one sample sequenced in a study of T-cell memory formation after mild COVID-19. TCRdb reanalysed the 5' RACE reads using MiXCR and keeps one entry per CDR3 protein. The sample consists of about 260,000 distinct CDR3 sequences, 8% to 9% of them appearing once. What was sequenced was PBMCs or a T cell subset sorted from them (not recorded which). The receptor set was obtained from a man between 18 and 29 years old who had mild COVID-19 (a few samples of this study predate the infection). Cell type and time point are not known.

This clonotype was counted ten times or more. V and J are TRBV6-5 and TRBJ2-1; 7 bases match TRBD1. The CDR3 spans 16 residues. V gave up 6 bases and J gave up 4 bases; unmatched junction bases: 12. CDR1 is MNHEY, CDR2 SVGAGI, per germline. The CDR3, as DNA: TGTGCCAGCAGCCACCGGATACAGGGGTCGTACAATGAGCAGTTCTTC. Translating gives CASSHRIQGSYNEQFF.

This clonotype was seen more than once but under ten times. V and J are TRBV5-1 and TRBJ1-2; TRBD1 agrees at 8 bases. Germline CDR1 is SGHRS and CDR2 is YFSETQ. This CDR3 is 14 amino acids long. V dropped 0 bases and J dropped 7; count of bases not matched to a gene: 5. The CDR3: CASSLGTGLSGYTF. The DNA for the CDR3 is TGCGCCAGCAGCTTGGGGACAGGGTTATCTGGCTACACCTTC.

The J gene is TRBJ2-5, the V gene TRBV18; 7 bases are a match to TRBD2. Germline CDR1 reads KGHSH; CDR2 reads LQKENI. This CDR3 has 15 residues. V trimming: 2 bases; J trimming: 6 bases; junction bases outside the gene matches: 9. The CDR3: CASSPRSGVGKTQYF. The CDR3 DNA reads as TGTGCCAGCTCACCAAGGAGCGGGGTCGGGAAGACCCAGTACTTC.